A single sample gave rise to the 13 T cell receptor beta chains below, sequenced in a study of immune characterization of retroperitoneal liposarcoma. TCRdb re-called the PCR reads through MiXCR, storing one row per CDR3 protein. The sample contains over 9,500 distinct CDR3 sequences, roughly 23% of which appear only once. The specimen was blood. These receptors all come from a female donor with retroperitoneal liposarcoma.

This clonotype has more than one count but fewer than ten. The chain combines TRBV12-3 or TRBV12-4 with TRBJ1-2, with no clear D. The CDR3 is made up of 12 amino acids. V shed 5 bases and J shed 0 bases, with 4 bases lying between them. The CDR3 nucleotides are TGTGCCAGCAGTACTTCTAACTATGGCTACACCTTC. It codes for CASSTSNYGYTF.

This clonotype was recorded a few times. The genes are TRBV6-1 and TRBJ2-5, with TRBD1 identical over 9 bases. V was pared by 0 bases and J by 1 base, with 3 bases of the junction left unmatched. Germline lookup yields CDR1 MNHNS and CDR2 SASEGT. This CDR3 contains 16 residues. CDR3 DNA sequence: TGTGCCAGCAGTGAAGCCCAGACAGGGGGCCAAGAGACCCAGTACTTC. This sequence encodes CASSEAQTGGQETQYF.

This clonotype turned up a few times. J is TRBJ1-2 and V is TRBV6-6, with D perhaps matching TRBD1 (6 bases). Germline V lookup: CDR1 MNHNY, CDR2 SVGAGI (reference sequence). Trimming took 0 bases from V and 4 from J, leaving 9 bases between them. The CDR3 length is 14 residues. As DNA, the CDR3 is TGTGCCAGCAGTTACTCGAGGGGGGGCTATGGCTACACCTTC. Translated, it gives CASSYSRGGYGYTF.

This clonotype was picked up many times. This rearrangement joins TRBV6-1 to TRBJ2-1; 7 nucleotides line up with TRBD1. Germline CDR1 is MNHNS and CDR2 is SASEGT. The trim removed 4 bases at V and 3 bases at J, leaving 9 bases unmatched. CDR3 length: 16 amino acids. The CDR3 nucleotides are TGTGCCAGCAGTGCCGCCGGGACAGACCGCTACAATGAGCAGTTCTTC. It translates to CASSAAGTDRYNEQFF.

CDR3 in amino acids: CSATRPEQETQYF. CDR3 DNA: TGCAGTGCTACCCGCCCAGAGCAAGAGACCCAGTACTTC. V gene TRBV20-1 combines with J gene TRBJ2-5; D remains unclear. This CDR3 region has 13 residues. V lost 4 bases to trimming and J lost 2 bases, with 11 bases between them. Germline V lookup: CDR1 DFQATT, CDR2 SNEGSKA (reference sequence).

This clonotype appeared many times. The gene calls are TRBV6-1 and TRBJ2-1; D remains unclear. V was trimmed by 1 base and J by 10 bases, leaving 14 bases between them. Germline CDR1 is MNHNS and CDR2 is SASEGT. The CDR3 consists of 14 residues. This CDR3 is CASSEEYGTYEQFF. CDR3 nucleotide sequence: TGTGCCAGCAGTGAAGAGTACGGAACCTACGAGCAGTTCTTC.

V gene TRBV7-8 combines with J gene TRBJ2-1, with D perhaps TRBD2 (7 bases). The J call may be wrong; the DNA end is better matched by TRBJ2-7. The CDR3 covers 15 residues. CDR1 and CDR2 from the germline V gene are SGHVS and FQNEAQ. The chain's CDR3 is CASSLPQGREYEQYF. The CDR3 nucleotides read TGTGCCAGCAGCTTACCGCAGGGGAGGGAGTACGAGCAGTACTTC.

This clonotype was found many times. This chain connects TRBV25-1 to TRBJ2-1, with D perhaps being TRBD1 or TRBD2 (5 bases each). Germline CDR1 MGHDK, CDR2 SYGVNS. The CDR3 extends over 17 amino acids. Trimming cost V 2 bases and J 3 bases, with 17 bases left between them. CDR3 DNA: TGTGCCAGCAGTGAAGCGTCCGGGGCCCGAGGCTACAATGAGCAGTTCTTC. Amino acid sequence: CASSEASGARGYNEQFF.

By frequency in the sample, this clonotype is medium-sized. This chain connects TRBV12-3 or TRBV12-4 to TRBJ2-5, with a weak D call TRBD2 (6 bases). The CDR3 is 13 residues long. The ends were cut back, 5 bases at V and 4 bases at J, with 11 bases in the middle. DNA for the CDR3: TGTGCCAGCAGTGGGGGGAAGCGAGAGACCCAGTACTTC. It specifies CASSGGKRETQYF.

This clonotype was observed a handful of times. This chain connects TRBV5-1 to TRBJ2-1; D possibly uses TRBD1 or TRBD2 (6 bases each). The CDR3 sequence is 14 residues long. From germline, CDR1 is SGHRS and CDR2 YFSETQ. Trimming removed 7 bases at V and 2 bases at J, with 13 bases between. CDR3 bases: TGCGCCAGCTCTGGGGGCGGGACCTACAATGAGCAGTTCTTC. Translated: CASSGGGTYNEQFF.

This clonotype was found many times. This chain joins TRBV11-3 and TRBJ2-1; 9 positions agree with TRBD2. Germline CDR1 SGHNT, CDR2 YENEEA. Unmatched junction bases numbered 10, after V lost 4 bases and J lost 6 bases. This CDR3 spans 16 amino acids. The CDR3 nucleotides are TGTGCCAGCAGCTCCCATGCGGGAGGGCCTAGCAATGAGCAGTTCTTC. This translates into CASSSHAGGPSNEQFF.

In this sample, this clonotype turned up a few times. V gene TRBV7-2 combines with J gene TRBJ2-1; a weak D match, TRBD2 (6 bases). Germline V gene sequence: CDR1 SGHTA, CDR2 FQGNSA. CDR3 length: 12 residues. V was trimmed by 0 bases and J by 9 bases, leaving 6 bases between them. CDR3 sequence reads: CASSLAGGEQFF. The CDR3 DNA sequence: TGTGCCAGCAGCTTAGCGGGGGGTGAGCAGTTCTTC.

Relative to its sample, this clonotype is medium-sized. The rearrangement links TRBV6-1 to TRBJ2-6; the D is unclear. V gave up 7 bases and J gave up 4 bases, with 14 bases separating them. Germline CDR1 and CDR2: MNHNS and SASEGT. The CDR3 totals 15 residues. As DNA, the CDR3 is TGTGCCAGCACTCCCAAAGGGTCCGGGGCCAACGTCCTGACTTTC. Its protein product is CASTPKGSGANVLTF.